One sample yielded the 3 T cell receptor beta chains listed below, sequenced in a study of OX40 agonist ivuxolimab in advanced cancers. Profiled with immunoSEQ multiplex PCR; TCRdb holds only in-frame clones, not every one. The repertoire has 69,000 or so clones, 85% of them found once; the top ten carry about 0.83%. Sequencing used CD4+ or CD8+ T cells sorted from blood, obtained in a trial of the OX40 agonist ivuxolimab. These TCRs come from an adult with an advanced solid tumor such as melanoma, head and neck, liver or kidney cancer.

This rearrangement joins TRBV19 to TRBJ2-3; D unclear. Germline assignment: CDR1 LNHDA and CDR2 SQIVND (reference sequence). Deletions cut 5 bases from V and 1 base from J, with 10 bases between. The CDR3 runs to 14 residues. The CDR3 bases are TGTGCCAGTAGTGACCGTGGGCGCACAGATACGCAGTATTTT. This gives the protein CASSDRGRTDTQYF.

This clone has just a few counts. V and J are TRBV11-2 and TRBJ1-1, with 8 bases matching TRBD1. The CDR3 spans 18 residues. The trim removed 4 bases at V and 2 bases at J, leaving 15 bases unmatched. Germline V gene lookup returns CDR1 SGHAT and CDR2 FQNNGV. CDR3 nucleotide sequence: TGTGCCAGCAGCTCCCACAGGGGGAATCTTAAGGAAAACACTGAAGCTTTCTTT. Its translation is CASSSHRGNLKENTEAFF.

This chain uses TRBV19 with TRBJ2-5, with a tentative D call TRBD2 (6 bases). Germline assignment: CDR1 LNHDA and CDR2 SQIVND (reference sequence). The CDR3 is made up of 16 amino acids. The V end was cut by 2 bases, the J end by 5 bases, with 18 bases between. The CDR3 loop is CASSITGRAGKETQYF. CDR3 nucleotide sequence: TGTGCCAGTAGTATAACGGGACGGGCGGGGAAGGAGACCCAGTACTTC.